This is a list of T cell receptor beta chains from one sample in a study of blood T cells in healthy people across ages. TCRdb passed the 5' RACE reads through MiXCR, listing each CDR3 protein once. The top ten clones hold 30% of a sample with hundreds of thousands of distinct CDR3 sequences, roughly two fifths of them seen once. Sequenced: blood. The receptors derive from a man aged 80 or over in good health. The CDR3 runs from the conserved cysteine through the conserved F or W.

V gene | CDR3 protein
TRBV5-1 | CASSLSGIYNEQFF
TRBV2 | CASKPTGMPGEQYF
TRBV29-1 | CSGGQGVETQYF
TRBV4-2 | CASSKARGGRETQYF
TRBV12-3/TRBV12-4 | CASSPPLAGGYGETQYF
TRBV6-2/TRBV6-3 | CASRKGLHTDTQYF
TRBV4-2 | CASSQGILSGYTF
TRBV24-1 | CATRDTGGFADTQYF
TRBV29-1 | CSAVAGGDSYEQYF
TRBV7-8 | CASGRRDRGLSTDTQYF
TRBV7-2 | CASSLALGGRELFF
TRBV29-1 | CSVEDRGDYGYTF
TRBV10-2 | CATGDGSYEQYF
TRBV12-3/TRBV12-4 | CASSFSGRDQPQHF
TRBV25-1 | CASSKAAGSRETQYF
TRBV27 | CASSRGQEAYEQYF
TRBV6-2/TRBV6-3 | CASRDSTDTQYF
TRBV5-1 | CASSLGTGGTQPPHF
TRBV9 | CASSVILMGTDTQYF
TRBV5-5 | CASSTRDRVLTGANVLTF
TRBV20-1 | CSARDPTIGKADTQYF
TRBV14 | CASSQAGSYYGYTF